A selection of T cell receptor beta chains follows, all from one sample in a study of blood T cell repertoires in COVID-19. Sequencing was performed with immunoSEQ multiplex PCR; in TCRdb, only in-frame clones are kept and a portion is missing. The sample carries approximately 210,000 clones, roughly 87% recorded once. Sequencing was performed on peripheral blood. The receptors were sampled from a man aged 40-49 years with active or convalescent COVID-19. The CDR3 runs from the conserved cysteine through the conserved F or W. Fields, in order: J gene, D gene, clone size, V gene, CDR3 length, CDR3 DNA, CDR3 protein. D genes are given only for firm matches. Rows give clone size only sometimes, using once, few, many, or a class for an expanded clone.

>TRBJ1-2|.|once|TRBV5-1|17
TGCGCCAGCAGCTTGGGAGGGAGTGACGCCGTACACTATGGCTACACCTTC
CASSLGGSDAVHYGYTF
>TRBJ2-2|.|.|TRBV13|15
TGTGCCAGCAGCTTAAGCAGGCCGAACACCGGGGAGCTGTTTTTT
CASSLSRPNTGELFF
>TRBJ2-7|TRBD2|.|TRBV7-9|16
TGTGCCAGCAGCTTCTCGACTAGCGGGGGGTCTCCAGAGCAGTACTTC
CASSFSTSGGSPEQYF
>TRBJ1-6|TRBD1|.|TRBV5-1|13
TGCGCCAGCAGCTTGGAGGGACAGACACCCCTCCACTTT
CASSLEGQTPLHF
>TRBJ2-7|.|.|TRBV19|14
TGTGCCAGTAGTATAACGAGGACAACCTACGAGCAGTACTTC
CASSITRTTYEQYF
>TRBJ1-1|.|.|TRBV12-3/TRBV12-4|13
TGTGCCAGCAGTTTCCAGGTAGACACTGAAGCTTTCTTT
CASSFQVDTEAFF
>TRBJ2-1|TRBD1|once|TRBV6-5|14
TGTGCCAGCAGTTCCGGACAGGGGCTAGGTGAGCAGTTCTTC
CASSSGQGLGEQFF
>TRBJ2-5|TRBD2|.|TRBV6-6|15
TGTGCCAGCAGTTTCCTAGCGGGAGCGGTAGAGACCCAGTACTTC
CASSFLAGAVETQYF
>TRBJ1-3|.|.|TRBV4-1|15
TGCGCCAGCAGCCAAGATTCGGGTACGGGAAACACCATATATTTT
CASSQDSGTGNTIYF
>TRBJ2-1|TRBD2|.|TRBV6-1|16
TGTGCCAGCAGTGGAGAAGGGGTAGCGGGGGGCAATGAGCAGTTCTTC
CASSGEGVAGGNEQFF
>TRBJ1-2|.|.|TRBV10-1|16
TGCGCCAGCACCATTCAGAGAAGGGGCTCTAACTATGGCTACACCTTC
CASTIQRRGSNYGYTF
>TRBJ1-2|TRBD1|.|TRBV12-3/TRBV12-4|13
TGTGCCAGCAAATTACAGGGGGACTATGGCTACACCTTC
CASKLQGDYGYTF
>TRBJ2-2|TRBD2|.|TRBV4-2|17
TGTGCCAGCAGCCAAGAATCCGGGAGGGCCTTTGCCGGGGAGCTGTTTTTT
CASSQESGRAFAGELFF
>TRBJ2-1|.|.|TRBV28|15
TGTGCCAGCAGAGTTAGCATGGGGGGATACAATGAGCAGTTCTTC
CASRVSMGGYNEQFF
>TRBJ2-7|.|.|TRBV5-1|13
TGCGCCAGCAGTAACAGGGACTCCTACGAGCAGTACTTC
CASSNRDSYEQYF
>TRBJ1-1|.|.|TRBV4-1|12
TGCGCCAGCAGCCATGGTACTACTGAAGCTTTCTTT
CASSHGTTEAFF
>TRBJ2-7|.|.|TRBV28|16
TGTGCCAGCAGTTTAGGGTGGACAGAAGTTCCCTACGAGCAGTACTTC
CASSLGWTEVPYEQYF
>TRBJ1-2|.|.|TRBV6-5|16
TGTGCCAGCAGTTACTCATGGCAGGGGAATAACTATGGCTACACCTTC
CASSYSWQGNNYGYTF
>TRBJ1-2|.|.|TRBV3-1/TRBV3-2|12
TGTGCCAGCAGCCCCGCCTCCGGTGGCTACACCTTC
CASSPASGGYTF
>TRBJ2-3|.|.|TRBV28|13
TGTGCCAGCAGTTCCTCCGGGACAGATACGCAGTATTTT
CASSSSGTDTQYF
>TRBJ1-3|TRBD1|.|TRBV11-2|16
TGTGCCAGCAGCCGGGACAGGGCAAGCTCTGGAAACACCATATATTTT
CASSRDRASSGNTIYF
>TRBJ1-3|.|.|TRBV2|16
TGTGCCAGCAGTGAATGGGTCCGGGACTCTGGAAACACCATATATTTT
CASSEWVRDSGNTIYF
>TRBJ2-5|TRBD1|.|TRBV5-1|14
TGCGCCAGCTCCCCAGGGGGCGCGGAGGAGACCCAGTACTTC
CASSPGGAEETQYF